This T cell receptor (beta chain) stems from a study of ipilimumab plus nivolumab after autologous stem cell transplantation. Overall study context: Typical patient got roughly five ipilimumab doses and 7 or 8 nivolumab doses (median). The myeloma cohort included high-risk transplant-naive patients and patients relapsing within 3 years of a first autologous transplant.

The CDR3 contains 16 residues. Germline V gives CDR1 SGHAT, CDR2 FQNNGV. Trimming cost V 1 base and J 4 bases; bases outside gene matches: 6. Sequencing was performed with immunoSEQ multiplex PCR; in TCRdb, only in-frame clones are kept and a portion is missing. The table includes about 40,000 clones, about 91% detected once. General observations from the study: Per the authors, repertoire, Treg and microbiota data justify further study.

About this clone itself: Its antigen is currently unknown.

This rearrangement joins TRBV11-2 to TRBJ2-5; the match to TRBD2 covers 10 bases. This TCR derives from a male donor with multiple myeloma. The source was PBMCs, collected in a trial of ipilimumab plus nivolumab as post-transplant consolidation. CDR3 residues: CASSLVGRLAGETQYF. The CDR3 DNA follows: TGTGCCAGCAGCTTAGTTGGGAGACTAGCGGGAGAGACCCAGTACTTC.